This TCR beta chain was found in a study of human T cells and chemical hapten exposure. Study-level background: Small pooled library volume differences chiefly drove per-sample TCR yield variation.

Specified time point: healthy volunteer bleed at 2 weeks. Whole blood, unfractionated, served as the material for total RNA extraction. TCRdb re-derived calls from the RACE reads in MiXCR, one entry per CDR3 protein. The sample has approximately 97,000 distinct CDR3 sequences, around 8.8% seen once; the top ten hold roughly 3.1%. Germline CDR1 MNHNS, CDR2 SASEGT. The V end was cut by 1 base, the J end by 8 bases, with 20 bases between. This CDR3 comprises 16 residues. Sequenced input: whole blood. The V and J genes are TRBV6-1 and TRBJ1-2; TRBD1 might be the D (5 bases). The source of this sequence is a female donor in good health. Some clones in this sample may be carry-over from other donors' samples. CDR3 region: CASSEVGRNDGTGYTF. CDR3 DNA: TGTGCCAGCAGTGAAGTGGGCAGGAATGACGGGACCGGCTACACCTTC.